The present entry profiles one TCR beta chain with its context. Antigen unknown. These data originate in a study of shared clonotypes between healthy human individuals. General observations from the study: Relative to memory subsets, naive subsets generally showed larger estimated richness.

Germline CDR1 is MNHEY and CDR2 is SMNVEV (reference sequence). V was shortened by 5 bases and J by 6 bases, with 6 bases between the two germline ends. This CDR3 is 11 amino acids long. Assay: immunoSEQ multiplex PCR; the TCRdb copy retains only in-frame clones and omits some. This repertoire shows 2 million to 2.5 million clones, 95% found once; its top ten account for about 0.13%. V and J are TRBV27 and TRBJ2-3; D remains ambiguous. The receptor was isolated from a man younger than 35 in good health. The sequenced sample consisted of naive CD4+ T cells sorted from blood. Documented subset: CD45RA+ positively selected. The CDR3 DNA sequence: TGTGCCAGCAGTATCTACGATACGCAGTATTTT. Its protein product is CASSIYDTQYF.